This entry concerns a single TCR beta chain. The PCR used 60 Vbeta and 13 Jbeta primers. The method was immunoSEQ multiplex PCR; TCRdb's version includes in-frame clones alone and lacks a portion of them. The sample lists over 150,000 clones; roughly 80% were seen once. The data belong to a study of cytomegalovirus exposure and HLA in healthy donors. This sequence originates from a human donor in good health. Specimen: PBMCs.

CDR3 sequence: CASSFSAGRTGELFF. For the CDR3, the DNA is TGCGCCAGCAGCTTTTCGGCAGGGAGGACCGGGGAGCTGTTTTTT. This chain links TRBV5-1 with TRBJ2-2, with D possibly matching TRBD2 (6 bases). CDR1 and CDR2 (germline): SGHRS, YFSETQ. This CDR3 has 15 residues. V lost 2 bases, J lost 5 bases, and 13 bases lay in between.